What follows are 32 T cell receptor beta chains derived from one specimen sequenced in a study of identical twins. TCRdb reprocessed the 5' RACE reads via MiXCR and lists one record per CDR3 protein. The table includes 550,000 to 700,000 distinct CDR3 sequences, around 20% detected once. The same data also contributed to another study, on T cells expressing NK-cell markers.

Source material: PBMCs. Receptors originate from a woman between 18 and 29 years old in good health.

This clonotype was seen ten or more times. The gene calls are TRBV12-3 or TRBV12-4 and TRBJ2-3, with D possibly TRBD2 on 7 matching bases. This CDR3 comprises 14 residues. The V gene lost 0 bases and the J gene lost 4 bases, with 8 bases spanning the gap. The CDR3 sequence: CASSLAGGPDTQYF. CDR3 sequence (DNA): TGTGCCAGCAGTTTAGCCGGGGGGCCAGATACGCAGTATTTT.

In this sample, this clonotype turned up a few times. The rearrangement uses TRBV9 and TRBJ2-7; 9 bases are a match to TRBD1. J gave up 5 bases and V 4 bases, and 7 bases lay outside the gene matches. The germline gives CDR1 SGDLS, CDR2 YYNGEE. The CDR3 sequence is 14 residues long. Written as DNA, the CDR3 is TGTGCCAGCAGCCTTGGACAGGGGAGAGACGAGCAGTACTTC. Translating it yields CASSLGQGRDEQYF.

This clonotype has just a few counts. The chain links TRBV12-3 or TRBV12-4 to TRBJ1-2; weak D call: TRBD1 (5 bases). Trimming removed 6 bases from V and 6 bases from J, with 14 bases in between. The CDR3 is 13 residues long. CDR3 bases: TGTGCCAGCAGCCCGGGGATGGGGGATGGCTACACCTTC. Translation gives CASSPGMGDGYTF.

This clonotype was seen more than once but under ten times. The rearrangement uses TRBV29-1 and TRBJ2-1; a weak D match, TRBD2 (5 bases). Trimming took off 4 bases at V and 3 bases at J, with 10 bases between the two ends. The germline gives CDR1 SQVTM, CDR2 ANQGSEA. The CDR3 is 13 amino acids. The CDR3 spells CSVVRVGYNEQFF. CDR3 DNA sequence: TGCAGCGTTGTGCGGGTTGGCTACAATGAGCAGTTCTTC.

This clonotype was observed at least ten times. The chain combines TRBV29-1 with TRBJ2-4, with D possibly TRBD1 on 6 matching bases. Trimming removed 6 bases at V and 6 bases at J, with 15 bases between. Germline CDR1 is SQVTM and CDR2 is ANQGSEA. The CDR3 totals 13 residues. CDR3 nucleotide sequence: TGCAGCGTGCTGGTAGGCAGGGGAAACATTCAGTACTTC. Its translation is CSVLVGRGNIQYF.

This chain uses TRBV11-2 with TRBJ2-2; TRBD2 aligns across 7 bases. V lost 3 bases, J lost 4 bases, and 5 bases stayed unmatched. Germline assignment: CDR1 SGHAT and CDR2 FQNNGV. This CDR3 has 15 amino acids. CDR3 sequence (DNA): TGTGCCAGCAGCTTCGCGGGAGTGATCACCGGGGAGCTGTTTTTT. This translates into CASSFAGVITGELFF.

This rearrangement joins TRBV7-9 to TRBJ2-7; D may match TRBD1 or TRBD2 (6 bases each). V dropped 6 bases and J dropped 7 bases, with 13 bases sitting between them. The length of the CDR3 is 12 residues. The germline V gene encodes CDR1 SEHNR and CDR2 FQNEAQ (reference sequence). Here the CDR3 DNA reads TGTGCCAGCAGATCCAGGGGAGGAGAGCAGTACTTC. Residues: CASRSRGGEQYF.

This clonotype was counted at least ten times. V usage is TRBV9 and J usage is TRBJ2-2; D possibly corresponds to TRBD2 (5 bases). In germline, CDR1 is SGDLS, CDR2 YYNGEE. CDR3 size: 16 residues. The V and J ends lost 0 bases and 3 bases respectively, with 12 bases between them. CDR3 loop: CASSVGSAEYTGELFF. CDR3 DNA: TGTGCCAGCAGCGTAGGGTCAGCGGAGTACACCGGGGAGCTGTTTTTT.

This clonotype was counted many times. CDR3 in DNA: TGTGCCAGCAGTTTCCAGGGAAGGGGATTATTTTATAGCAATCAGCCCCAGCATTTT. This sequence encodes CASSFQGRGLFYSNQPQHF. The chain recombines TRBV12-3 or TRBV12-4 with TRBJ1-5; D possibly corresponds to TRBD1 (5 bases). The CDR3 contains 19 residues. V lost 3 bases to trimming and J lost 0 bases, with 21 bases between them.

The genes are TRBV7-8 and TRBJ2-1; possibly TRBD1 or TRBD2 for D (5 bases each). Germline assignment: CDR1 SGHVS and CDR2 FQNEAQ. V lost 5 bases and J lost 6, with 14 bases in between. There are 14 residues in the CDR3. The DNA of the CDR3 is TGTGCCAGCAGCCCCTGGGACGGATTCAATGAGCAGTTCTTC. Translating it yields CASSPWDGFNEQFF.

This chain uses TRBV5-4 with TRBJ2-5, with a tentative D call TRBD1 (5 bases). The CDR3 has 14 residues. Germline V gene sequence: CDR1 SGHNT, CDR2 YYREEE (reference sequence). Trimming removed 4 bases at V and 1 base at J, with 11 bases between. CDR3 residues: CASSRGHVQETQYF. The CDR3 DNA sequence: TGTGCCAGCAGCAGAGGACACGTCCAAGAGACCCAGTACTTC.

This sequence joins TRBV7-8 and TRBJ2-3; D is perhaps TRBD2 (6 bases). Trimming stripped 5 bases from V and 0 bases from J, with 15 bases between. This CDR3 is 16 amino acids long. From germline, CDR1 is SGHVS and CDR2 FQNEAQ. CDR3 sequence reads: CASSPYGGFSTDTQYF. Written as DNA, the CDR3 is TGTGCCAGCAGCCCCTACGGGGGATTCAGCACAGATACGCAGTATTTT.

This clonotype was counted only a few times. This chain uses TRBV20-1 with TRBJ2-6, with D unresolved. Trimming removed 0 bases from V and 13 bases from J, with 13 bases in between. The CDR3 length is 13 residues. Per germline, CDR1 DFQATT and CDR2 SNEGSKA (reference sequence). This chain's CDR3 is CSARDTSKAVLTF. The CDR3 DNA is TGCAGTGCTAGAGATACCAGTAAAGCGGTCCTGACTTTC.

The chain joins TRBV29-1 to TRBJ1-2; perhaps TRBD1 as D (5 bases). This CDR3 contains 10 residues. Looked up from germline, CDR1 is SQVTM and CDR2 is ANQGSEA. V was cut by 5 bases and J by 10 bases, with 11 bases left in between. Here the CDR3 reads CSVLSGVYTF. As DNA, the CDR3 is TGCAGCGTTCTTTCGGGGGTCTACACCTTC.

This chain links TRBV7-8 with TRBJ1-6; maybe TRBD1 (6 bases). Germline V CDR1 and CDR2: SGHVS, FQNEAQ. Trimming pared 3 bases from V and 13 bases from J, leaving 16 bases between. The CDR3 covers 14 residues. The CDR3 reads CASSFGGQNLPLHF. CDR3 bases: TGTGCCAGCAGCTTCGGGGGGCAGAATTTGCCCCTCCACTTT.

This sequence joins TRBV12-3 or TRBV12-4 and TRBJ2-6; TRBD2 might be the D (5 bases). With 10 bases removed from V and 2 bases from J, the gap between germline ends came to 15 bases. The CDR3 has 15 residues. CDR3 DNA: TGTGCCACCCAACGGGAAAGGGCTGGGGCCAACGTCCTGACTTTC. This gives the protein CATQRERAGANVLTF.

The chain uses TRBV18 and TRBJ2-7; weak D call: TRBD1 (5 bases). Germline V gene data show CDR1 as KGHSH and CDR2 as LQKENI. V gave up 0 bases and J gave up 6 bases, with 9 bases separating them. The CDR3 length is 13 residues. The CDR3 DNA follows: TGTGCCAGCTCACCACCAGTAGGGGTCGAGCAGTACTTC. Amino acids: CASSPPVGVEQYF.

This clonotype was observed at least ten times. V and J are TRBV29-1 and TRBJ2-7; D call uncertain. V was shortened by 6 bases and J by 3 bases, with 18 bases between the two germline ends. Germline V gene lookup returns CDR1 SQVTM and CDR2 ANQGSEA. This CDR3 has 14 residues. The CDR3 coding sequence is TGCAGCGTCGCAGTGCCCACGGGTAACTACGAGCAGTACTTC. Encoded protein: CSVAVPTGNYEQYF.

This clonotype was recorded many times. This chain connects TRBV6-5 to TRBJ2-7, with 7 bases that match TRBD2. The germline V gene encodes CDR1 MNHEY and CDR2 SVGAGI. The CDR3 spans 14 residues. The V gene end was trimmed by 2 bases and the J gene end by 5 bases; junction bases not matched to a gene: 6. The CDR3 loop reads CASSYGGEPDEQYF. The CDR3 DNA reads TGTGCCAGCAGTTACGGGGGGGAACCCGACGAGCAGTACTTC.

Only a few counts were recorded for this clonotype. This sequence joins TRBV6-5 and TRBJ2-7; no firm D call. The germline gives CDR1 MNHEY, CDR2 SVGAGI. V lost 0 bases and J lost 4, with 16 bases in between. CDR3 length equals 16 residues. The CDR3 spells CASSYSVPGRAYEQYF. CDR3 DNA sequence: TGTGCCAGCAGTTACTCAGTTCCCGGCCGAGCATACGAGCAGTACTTC.

There are a few counts of this clonotype. The J gene is TRBJ1-1, the V gene TRBV20-1, with a possible D match to TRBD1 (6 bases). V was pared by 5 bases and J by 10 bases, with 17 bases between. Germline values: CDR1 DFQATT, CDR2 SNEGSKA (reference sequence). This CDR3 spans 12 amino acids. This CDR3 is CSAVLGGSGAFF. The CDR3 nucleotides read TGCAGTGCTGTCTTAGGGGGGAGCGGAGCTTTCTTT.

The chain couples TRBV20-1 to TRBJ2-7; D perhaps matches TRBD2 (7 bases). Germline loops: CDR1 DFQATT, CDR2 SNEGSKA (reference sequence). V dropped 4 bases and J dropped 0 bases, with 19 bases sitting between them. The CDR3 length is 16 residues. CDR3 DNA sequence: TGCAGTGCTAAGAAGGGAGGGGGTGGGGGCTCCTACGAGCAGTACTTC. Translated, it gives CSAKKGGGGGSYEQYF.

The chain uses TRBV5-1 and TRBJ2-3, with D perhaps assigned TRBD1 or TRBD2 (5 bases each). The CDR3 is 15 residues long. Looked up from germline, CDR1 is SGHRS and CDR2 is YFSETQ. V was shortened by 5 bases and J by 2 bases, with 15 bases between the two germline ends. The CDR3 nucleotides are TGCGCCAGCAGACTACCCGGGACCATCACAGATACGCAGTATTTT. Protein: CASRLPGTITDTQYF.

This clonotype was seen more than once but under ten times. The gene calls are TRBV20-1 and TRBJ1-1, with unresolved D. Germline assignment: CDR1 DFQATT and CDR2 SNEGSKA (reference sequence). The CDR3 sequence is 11 residues long. The germline V and J ends were trimmed by 6 bases and 7 bases, with 12 bases remaining between them. The CDR3 sequence is CSARGGYEAFF. The CDR3 DNA reads as TGCAGTGCACGTGGAGGCTATGAAGCTTTCTTT.

This clonotype was observed a few times. This rearrangement joins TRBV27 to TRBJ2-1; TRBD2 aligns across 8 bases. With V trimmed by 4 bases and J by 2 bases, 10 bases remained unmatched. Germline V gives CDR1 MNHEY, CDR2 SMNVEV (reference sequence). CDR3 length: 17 amino acids. The DNA of the CDR3 is TGTGCCAGCAGTTCAATTTCTTCCGGGGGGGCCTACAATGAGCAGTTCTTC. It yields the protein CASSSISSGGAYNEQFF.

The chain couples TRBV4-1 to TRBJ2-1, with a tentative D call TRBD1 (6 bases). The CDR3 consists of 14 residues. V was clipped by 4 bases and J by 10 bases, with 17 bases between them. CDR1 and CDR2 (germline): MGHRA, YSYEKL. CDR3 in DNA: TGCGCCAGCAGCCGGGGGACACCCGTTGAGGAGCAGTTCTTC. Amino acids: CASSRGTPVEEQFF.

The chain couples TRBV4-2 to TRBJ2-5; the D gene is possibly TRBD2 (5 bases). Trimming removed 2 bases at V and 5 bases at J, with 15 bases between. CDR3 length: 15 residues. CDR1 LGHNA and CDR2 YNFKEQ come from the germline V gene. The CDR3 reads CASSQSPGLAETQYF. CDR3 in DNA: TGTGCCAGCAGCCAATCCCCCGGATTAGCGGAGACCCAGTACTTC.

This chain connects TRBV27 to TRBJ1-2; possibly TRBD1 for D (5 bases). The CDR3 consists of 16 residues. V lost 2 bases, J lost 6 bases, and 19 bases lay in between. CDR1 MNHEY and CDR2 SMNVEV come from the germline V gene (reference sequence). CDR3 DNA sequence: TGTGCCAGCAGTTTAAGGCCCGGTGGGGGGTTCGATGGCTACACCTTC. This translates into CASSLRPGGGFDGYTF.

The table lists this clonotype with many counts. The chain uses TRBV7-2 and TRBJ2-7; no reliable D call. Trimming pared 0 bases from V and 7 bases from J, leaving 13 bases between. CDR1 is SGHTA and CDR2 is FQGNSA in the germline V gene. This CDR3 is built from 14 residues. The CDR3 protein is CASSLAHDGSEQYF. The CDR3, as DNA: TGTGCCAGCAGCTTAGCGCATGACGGTTCGGAGCAGTACTTC.

This clonotype was detected only a few times. V gene TRBV12-3 or TRBV12-4 combines with J gene TRBJ1-6; no firm D call. This CDR3 region has 12 residues. Between the trimmed V and J ends, which lost 7 bases and 5 bases, there was a span of 6 bases. This CDR3 reads CASTGNNSPLHF. CDR3 in DNA: TGTGCCAGCACAGGCAATAATTCACCCCTCCACTTT.

The chain employs TRBV9 and TRBJ2-4; 8 bases align to TRBD2. Germline V gene data show CDR1 as SGDLS and CDR2 as YYNGEE. J lost 8 bases, V lost 7 bases, and 5 bases had no gene match. The CDR3 length is 12 residues. The CDR3 nucleotides are TGTGCCAGCGGACCGGGGGGGGACATTCAGTACTTC. This codes for CASGPGGDIQYF.

The V and J genes are TRBV28 and TRBJ2-3; D not certain. The V end was cut by 4 bases, the J end by 2 bases, with 10 bases between. The CDR3 is 14 residues long. Germline CDR1 and CDR2: MDHEN and SYDVKM. The CDR3 DNA follows: TGTGCCAGCAGTTCACGCCTAGACACAGATACGCAGTATTTT. It yields the protein CASSSRLDTDTQYF.